Listed below are T cell receptor beta chains from one sample, sequenced in a study of Ad26.COV2.S vaccination and SARS-CoV-2 variants. Produced via immunoSEQ multiplex PCR; TCRdb's table is partial and in-frame only. The sample yields hundreds of thousands of clones, 89% seen once. The sample consisted of peripheral blood, taken in a trial of Ad26.COV2.S vaccine versus placebo. Receptors were obtained from a person aged 18-60 years who received the Ad26.COV2.S COVID-19 vaccine or a placebo. The CDR3 runs from the conserved cysteine through the conserved F or W. D genes are given only for firm matches. Not all rows give a size; the values are once, few, many and, for expanded clones, a class.

j_gene | v_gene | abundance | d_gene | CDR3aa | CDR3nt
TRBJ1-2 | TRBV5-5 | NA | NA | CASSWGTADNYGYTF | TGTGCCAGCAGCTGGGGGACGGCTGACAACTATGGCTACACCTTC
TRBJ2-3 | TRBV29-1 | NA | TRBD2 | CSVPDRSGRDTDTQYF | TGCAGCGTCCCAGATAGAAGCGGGAGGGACACAGATACGCAGTATTTT
TRBJ1-1 | TRBV6-5 | NA | NA | CASAPNLNTEAFF | TGTGCCAGCGCCCCGAATTTGAACACTGAAGCTTTCTTT
TRBJ2-3 | TRBV5-6 | NA | TRBD1 | CASSSGQGTDTQYF | TGTGCCAGCAGCTCAGGACAGGGCACAGATACGCAGTATTTT
TRBJ2-3 | TRBV7-9 | NA | NA | CASSLVSDTQYF | TGTGCCAGCAGCTTAGTTTCGGATACGCAGTATTTT
TRBJ1-1 | TRBV12-5 | once | NA | CASGLQVVGAFF | TGTGCTAGTGGTTTGCAGGTTGTCGGAGCTTTCTTT
TRBJ2-3 | TRBV19 | NA | NA | CASSSFSGGGDTQYF | TGTGCCAGTAGTTCCTTTAGCGGTGGCGGGGATACGCAGTATTTT
TRBJ2-5 | TRBV6-6 | NA | NA | CASRFKETQYF | TGTGCCAGCAGATTCAAAGAGACCCAGTACTTC
TRBJ2-4 | TRBV9 | NA | NA | CASTYRGGGKNIQYF | TGTGCCAGCACCTATCGGGGAGGCGGAAAAAACATTCAGTACTTC
TRBJ1-6 | TRBV7-2 | NA | TRBD1 | CASNRQGQVSSPLHF | TGTGCCAGCAACCGACAGGGACAGGTTTCTTCACCCCTCCACTTT
TRBJ1-2 | TRBV28 | NA | NA | CASSSQGYYGYTF | TGTGCCAGCAGTTCTCAGGGCTACTATGGCTACACCTTC
TRBJ1-6 | TRBV6-5 | few | NA | CASSYPQPGPLHF | TGTGCCAGCAGTTACCCCCAACCGGGACCCCTCCACTTT
TRBJ1-5 | TRBV7-2 | few | NA | CASSLGRNQPQHF | TGTGCCAGCAGCTTAGGAAGAAATCAGCCCCAGCATTTT